Included here is one T cell receptor beta chain sequence, with context. Its specificity is not known. This could be a read error, since a much larger clone is one nucleotide away. The germline CDR1 and CDR2 sequences are DFQATT and SNEGSKA (reference sequence). The ends were cut back, 1 base at V and 2 bases at J, with 21 bases in the middle. The CDR3 loop spans 17 amino acids. Naive CD8 libraries used about 19,000 to 1,000,000 sorted cells and 10%, 30% or 50% RNA. Bulk TCR libraries were made with methods that had been previously described and with listed TCR primers. TCRdb itself ran the PCR reads through MiXCR, one entry per CDR3 protein. This table holds about 640,000 distinct CDR3 sequences, 15% to 20% found once. This entry belongs to a study of molecular identifiers for immune sequencing clone quantification. Study outcomes and limitations: Highly expanded clone sizes could be underestimated through barcode sharing by identical TCR molecules. Jurkat TCR RNA spiked in from one cell could reportedly be detected among about 1.1 million naive cells.

This chain joins TRBV20-1 and TRBJ2-7; tentative D call: TRBD2 (5 bases). This clonotype was sampled from a human donor in good health. Some libraries in this study had Jurkat cell RNA spiked in. The specimen sequenced was naive CD8+ T cells from blood, with Jurkat cell RNA spiked in. Subset indicated: FACS-sorted CD8+CD4-CCR7+CD45RA+ naive T cells. In DNA, the CDR3 is TGCAGTGCTAGAGCCTTGATGACTGGCGGAGGCCCCTACGAGCAGTACTTC. Translated: CSARALMTGGGPYEQYF.